The 13 T cell receptor beta chains listed next were all sequenced from one sample in a study of T cell responses to AZD1222 COVID-19 vaccine (dated by TCRdb to about 2021). The library was built by means of the immunoSEQ multiplex PCR assay. TCRdb's version of the immuneACCESS table is confined to in-frame rearrangements and falls short of the full clone set. An unresolved V gene accounts for under half of the shortfall where checked; the remainder is of unknown origin. The sample profile shows fewer than 90,000 clones; around 91% of them were found once. The ten biggest clones cover around 6% of the sample. What the time point label conveys for this sample: about 28 days (+/-7) after the second vaccine dose. The material was peripheral blood, obtained 28 days after the second AZD1222 dose. These receptors came from an adult who received the AZD1222 COVID-19 vaccine.

This chain links TRBV7-9 with TRBJ1-2; D might be TRBD1 (6 bases). The CDR3 sequence is 13 residues long. V was trimmed by 1 base and J by 7 bases, leaving 10 bases between them. In germline, CDR1 is SEHNR, CDR2 FQNEAQ (reference sequence). The CDR3 DNA follows: TGTGCCAGCAGCTTAGACAGGGTTACTGGCTACACCTTC. It codes for CASSLDRVTGYTF.

The chain couples TRBV28 to TRBJ1-4, with D maybe TRBD1 (5 bases). The CDR3 runs to 15 residues. The V end lost 4 bases, the J end lost 4 bases, and 13 bases lay between the germline ends. Germline assignment: CDR1 MDHEN and CDR2 SYDVKM. The CDR3 region is CASSSSGSFNEKLFF. The DNA of the CDR3 is TGTGCCAGCAGTTCCTCAGGGTCCTTTAATGAAAAACTGTTTTTT. Full variable domain (remainder filled in from reference TRBV28 and TRBJ1-4): DVKVTQSSRYLVKRTGEKVFLECVQDMDHENMFWYRQDPGLGLRLIYFSYDVKMKEKGDIPEGYSVSREKKERFSLILESASTNQTSMYLCASSSSGSFNEKLFFGSGTQLSVL.

The gene calls are TRBV5-8 and TRBJ2-7; possible D gene TRBD1, 6 bases. There are 11 residues in the CDR3. The V gene lost 0 bases and the J gene lost 12 bases, with 10 bases spanning the gap. Germline CDR1 is SGHTS and CDR2 is YDEGEE. CDR3 DNA: TGTGCCAGCAGCTTGGCAGGGGATCGGTACTTC. This encodes CASSLAGDRYF.

The chain employs TRBV5-1 and TRBJ1-1; D unresolved. V shed 0 bases and J shed 1 base, with 7 bases lying between them. CDR1 is SGHRS, CDR2 YFSETQ, per germline. The CDR3 covers 14 residues. This CDR3 reads CASSLVWENTEAFF. CDR3 nucleotide sequence: TGCGCCAGCAGCTTGGTTTGGGAGAACACTGAAGCTTTCTTT.

V and J are TRBV11-2 and TRBJ1-2; D is uncertain. The V gene lost 1 base and the J gene lost 0 bases, with 6 bases spanning the gap. CDR3 length equals 14 residues. CDR1 is SGHAT and CDR2 is FQNNGV in the germline V gene. Here the CDR3 reads CASSLAASNYGYTF. The CDR3 DNA reads as TGTGCCAGCAGCTTAGCTGCGTCTAACTATGGCTACACCTTC.

The V call is TRBV5-1, the J call TRBJ1-5; D is possibly TRBD1 (5 bases). Trimming left V 4 bases short and J 2 bases short, with 13 bases between. The length of the CDR3 is 15 residues. CDR1 and CDR2 (germline): SGHRS, YFSETQ. The CDR3 sequence: CASSPWGGGNQPQHF. The DNA of the CDR3 is TGCGCCAGCAGCCCATGGGGGGGAGGCAATCAGCCCCAGCATTTT.

CDR3 DNA: TGTGCCTGGGCACTTACAGGGGCGCTAAATCAGCCCCAGCATTTT. It specifies CAWALTGALNQPQHF. The rearrangement uses TRBV30 and TRBJ1-5, with 7 bases matching TRBD1. CDR3 size: 15 residues. Per the germline V gene, CDR1 is GTSNPN and CDR2 is SVGIG (reference sequence). Trimming took 5 bases from V and 4 from J; bases not matched to a gene: 11.

The rearrangement uses TRBV5-1 and TRBJ1-2; a weak D match, TRBD1 (6 bases). Trimming took 4 bases from V and 6 from J, leaving 10 bases between them. In germline, CDR1 is SGHRS, CDR2 YFSETQ. This CDR3 comprises 12 residues. The CDR3 region is CASSRTADGYTF. CDR3 sequence (DNA): TGCGCCAGCAGCCGGACAGCTGATGGCTACACCTTC.

This rearrangement joins TRBV15 to TRBJ1-4; TRBD1 agrees at 8 bases. CDR3 size: 16 residues. V shed 3 bases and J 2 bases; nucleotides not matched to a gene: 5. Germline values: CDR1 LNHNV, CDR2 YYDKDF (reference sequence). The CDR3: CATSRGGQGTNEKLFF. In DNA, the CDR3 is TGTGCCACCAGCAGGGGTGGACAGGGCACTAATGAAAAACTGTTTTTT.

This rearrangement joins TRBV5-6 to TRBJ1-2; no firm D call. V shed 0 bases and J shed 1 base, with 10 bases lying between them. Germline V CDR1 and CDR2: SGHDT, YYEEEE. The CDR3 has 15 amino acids. The chain's CDR3 is CASSLGVTLNYGYTF. CDR3 DNA sequence: TGTGCCAGCAGCTTGGGCGTCACCCTTAACTATGGCTACACCTTC.

In this sample, this clone turned up once. The J gene is TRBJ2-1, the V gene TRBV14; the D call may be TRBD1 or TRBD2 (5 bases each). The germline V gene encodes CDR1 SGHDN and CDR2 FVKESK. Trimming stripped 4 bases from V and 3 bases from J, with 19 bases between. The CDR3 runs 17 residues. In nucleotides, the CDR3 is TGTGCCAGCAGCCCCTCTGTGAGGGGCGGTGGCTACAATGAGCAGTTCTTC. This gives the protein CASSPSVRGGGYNEQFF.

This sequence joins TRBV10-3 and TRBJ1-2, with 7 bases aligning to TRBD1. Trimming at V came to 5 bases and at J to 8 bases, leaving 5 bases not matched to a gene. From germline, CDR1 is ENHRY and CDR2 SYGVKD. The CDR3 loop spans 12 amino acids. DNA for the CDR3: TGTGCCATCAGTCCGACAGGGAACGGCTACACCTTC. Translation: CAISPTGNGYTF.

The genes are TRBV2 and TRBJ2-5, with TRBD1 matching over 9 bases. Germline CDR1 and CDR2: SNHLY and FYNNEI. The trim removed 8 bases at V and 10 bases at J, leaving 14 bases unmatched. CDR3 length: 14 amino acids. CDR3 DNA sequence: TGTGCCAGCTCATTTCCCCCGGGACAGGGAAACCAGTACTTC. It yields the protein CASSFPPGQGNQYF. Supplemented by reference TRBV2 and TRBJ2-5, the full variable domain reads EPEVTQTPSHQVTQMGQEVILRCVPISNHLYFYWYRQILGQKVEFLVSFYNNEISEKSEIFDDQFSVERPDGSNFTLKIRSTKLEDSAMYFCASSFPPGQGNQYFGPGTRLLVL.